One T cell receptor beta chain is described in this entry. Looked up from germline, CDR1 is SGHTA and CDR2 is FQGNSA. With 6 bases removed from V and 7 bases from J, the gap between germline ends came to 13 bases. This CDR3 is built from 14 residues. The data stem from a study of blood T cell repertoires in COVID-19. Study details: From the United States, Italy and Spain came samples of acute and convalescent COVID-19. PBMCs, B-cell-depleted T cells, or T cells were the source of the cDNA or gDNA that made up the material.

Authors' methods: Reference gene primer amplification yielded estimated nucleated cell counts. Repertoires were generated with immunoSEQ multiplex PCR, while TCRdb's copy carries only in-frame clones and drops some. V, J and clone size were drawn from that table, and D and trimming were deduced from the DNA. The sample yields about 70,000 clones, around 85% seen once. The chain employs TRBV7-2 and TRBJ1-6; D is unclear. The source is a human donor in a cohort sampled during active COVID-19. Sequencing used peripheral blood. The CDR3 bases are TGTGCCAGCAGTGAGAGGGTTGGGAATTCACCCCTCCACTTT. Its protein is CASSERVGNSPLHF.